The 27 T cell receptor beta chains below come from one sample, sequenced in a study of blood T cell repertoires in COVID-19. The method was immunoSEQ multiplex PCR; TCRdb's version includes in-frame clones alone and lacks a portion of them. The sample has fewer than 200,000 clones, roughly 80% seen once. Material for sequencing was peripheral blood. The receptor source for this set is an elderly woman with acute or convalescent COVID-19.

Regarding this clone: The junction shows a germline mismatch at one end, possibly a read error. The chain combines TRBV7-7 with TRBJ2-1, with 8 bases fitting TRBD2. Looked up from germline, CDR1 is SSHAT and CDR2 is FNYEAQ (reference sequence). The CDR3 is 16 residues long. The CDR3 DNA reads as TGTGCTAGCAGCAAGACTAGCGCGAGCTCCTACAATGAGCAGTTCTTC. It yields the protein CASSKTSASSYNEQFF. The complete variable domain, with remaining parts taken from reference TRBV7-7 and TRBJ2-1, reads GAGVSQSPRYKVTKRGQDVTLRCDPISSHATLYWYQQALGQGPEFLTYFNYEAQPDKSGLPSDRFSAERPEGSISTLTIQRTEQRDSAMYRCASSKTSASSYNEQFFGPGTRLTVL.

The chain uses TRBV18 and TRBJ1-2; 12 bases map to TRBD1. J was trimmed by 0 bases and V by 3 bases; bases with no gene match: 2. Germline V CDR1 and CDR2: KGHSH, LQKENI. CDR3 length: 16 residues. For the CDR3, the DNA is TGTGCCAGCTCACCCGGGACAGGGGGCACTAACTATGGCTACACCTTC. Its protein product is CASSPGTGGTNYGYTF.

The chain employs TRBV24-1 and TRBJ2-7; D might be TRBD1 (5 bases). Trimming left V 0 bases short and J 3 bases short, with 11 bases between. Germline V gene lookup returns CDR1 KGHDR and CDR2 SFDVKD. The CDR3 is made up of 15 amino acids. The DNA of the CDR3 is TGTGCCACCAGTGATTTGTTAGGTAGGGGCTACGAGCAGTACTTC. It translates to CATSDLLGRGYEQYF.

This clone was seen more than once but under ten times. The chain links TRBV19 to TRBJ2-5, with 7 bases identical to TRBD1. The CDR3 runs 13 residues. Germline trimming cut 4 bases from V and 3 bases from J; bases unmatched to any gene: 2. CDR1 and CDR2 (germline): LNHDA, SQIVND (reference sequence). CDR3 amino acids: CASSTGTEETQYF. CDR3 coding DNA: TGTGCCAGTAGTACCGGGACAGAAGAGACCCAGTACTTC.

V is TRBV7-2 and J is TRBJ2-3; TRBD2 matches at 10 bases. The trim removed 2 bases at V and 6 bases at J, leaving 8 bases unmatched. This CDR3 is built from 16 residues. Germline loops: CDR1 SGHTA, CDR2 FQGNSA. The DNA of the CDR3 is TGTGCCAGCAGCTTAAGGGTCGTAGCGGGGGGCGATACGCAGTATTTT. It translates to CASSLRVVAGGDTQYF.

CDR3 sequence (DNA): TGTGCCACCAGCAGGGGCGGGAGAGCGAACACCGGGGAGCTGTTTTTT. This codes for CATSRGGRANTGELFF. The J gene is TRBJ2-2, the V gene TRBV15; 7 bases match TRBD2. The CDR3 sequence is 16 residues long. V dropped 3 bases and J dropped 0; count of bases not matched to a gene: 4. CDR1 is LNHNV, CDR2 YYDKDF, per germline (reference sequence).

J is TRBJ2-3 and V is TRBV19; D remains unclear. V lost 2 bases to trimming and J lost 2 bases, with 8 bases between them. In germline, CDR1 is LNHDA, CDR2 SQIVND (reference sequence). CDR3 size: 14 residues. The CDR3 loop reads CASSISRNTDTQYF. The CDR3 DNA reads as TGTGCCAGTAGTATAAGTAGAAACACAGATACGCAGTATTTT.

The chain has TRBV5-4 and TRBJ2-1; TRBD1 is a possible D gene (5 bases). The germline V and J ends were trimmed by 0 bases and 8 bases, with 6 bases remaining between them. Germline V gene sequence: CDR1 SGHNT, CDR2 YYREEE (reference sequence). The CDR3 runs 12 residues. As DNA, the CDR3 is TGTGCCAGCAGCTTGGAAGGGGATGAGCAGTTCTTC. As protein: CASSLEGDEQFF.

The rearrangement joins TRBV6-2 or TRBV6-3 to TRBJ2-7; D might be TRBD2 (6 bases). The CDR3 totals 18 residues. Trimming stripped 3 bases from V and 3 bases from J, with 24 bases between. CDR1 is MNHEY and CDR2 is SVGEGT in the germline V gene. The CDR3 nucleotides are TGTGCCAGCAGTTATCCGATAGCCCGGGACTCAAGGATCTACGAGCAGTACTTC. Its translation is CASSYPIARDSRIYEQYF.

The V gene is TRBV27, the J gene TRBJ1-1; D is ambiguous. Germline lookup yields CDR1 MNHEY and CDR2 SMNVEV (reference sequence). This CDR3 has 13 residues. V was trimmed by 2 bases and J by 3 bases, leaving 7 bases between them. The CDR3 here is CASSLKRDTEAFF. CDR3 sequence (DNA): TGTGCCAGCAGTTTAAAGCGGGACACTGAAGCTTTCTTT.

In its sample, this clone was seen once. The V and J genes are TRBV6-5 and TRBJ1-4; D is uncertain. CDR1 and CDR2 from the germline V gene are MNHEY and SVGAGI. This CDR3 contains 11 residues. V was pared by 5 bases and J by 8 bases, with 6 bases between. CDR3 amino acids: CASSPGEKLFF. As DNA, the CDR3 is TGTGCCAGCAGTCCGGGGGAAAAACTGTTTTTT.

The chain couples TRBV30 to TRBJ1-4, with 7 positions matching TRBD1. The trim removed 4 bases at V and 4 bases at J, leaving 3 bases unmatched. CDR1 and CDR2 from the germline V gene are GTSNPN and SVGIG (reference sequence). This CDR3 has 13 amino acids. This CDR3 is CAWMGQYNEKLFF. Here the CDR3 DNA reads TGTGCCTGGATGGGACAGTATAATGAAAAACTGTTTTTT.

This CDR3 reads CASSEGGGNYEQYF. CDR3 nucleotides: TGTGCCAGCAGTGAAGGGGGGGGCAACTACGAGCAGTACTTC. This rearrangement joins TRBV2 to TRBJ2-7; possibly TRBD2 for D (7 bases). V was shortened by 1 base and J by 3 bases, with 10 bases between the two germline ends. Germline V gives CDR1 SNHLY, CDR2 FYNNEI. The CDR3 consists of 14 residues. Together with reference TRBV2 and TRBJ2-7, the CDR3 gives the full variable domain: EPEVTQTPSHQVTQMGQEVILRCVPISNHLYFYWYRQILGQKVEFLVSFYNNEISEKSEIFDDQFSVERPDGSNFTLKIRSTKLEDSAMYFCASSEGGGNYEQYFGPGTRLTVT.

The CDR3 nucleotides are TGCGCCAGCAGCTCCGGACTAGCGGTATTCTACGAGCAGTACTTC. This encodes CASSSGLAVFYEQYF. The rearrangement links TRBV5-1 to TRBJ2-7; 10 nucleotides match TRBD2. This CDR3 region has 15 residues. V was pared by 3 bases and J by 3 bases, with 6 bases of the junction left unmatched. CDR1 and CDR2 from the germline V gene are SGHRS and YFSETQ. Variable domain in full (rest from reference TRBV5-1 and TRBJ2-7): KAGVTQTPRYLIKTRGQQVTLSCSPISGHRSVSWYQQTPGQGLQFLFEYFSETQRNKGNFPGRFSGRQFSNSRSEMNVSTLELGDSALYLCASSSGLAVFYEQYFGPGTRLTVT.

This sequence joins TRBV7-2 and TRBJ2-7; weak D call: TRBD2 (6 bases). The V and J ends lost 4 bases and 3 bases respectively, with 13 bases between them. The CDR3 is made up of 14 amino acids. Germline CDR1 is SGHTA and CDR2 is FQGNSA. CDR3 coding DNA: TGTGCCAGCAGCTCCGGCGTCGGGGGCTACGAGCAGTACTTC. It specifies CASSSGVGGYEQYF.

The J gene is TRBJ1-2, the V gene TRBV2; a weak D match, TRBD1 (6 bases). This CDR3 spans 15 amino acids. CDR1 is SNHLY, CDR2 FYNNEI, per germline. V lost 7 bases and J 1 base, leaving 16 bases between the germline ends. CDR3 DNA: TGTGCCAGCACAGAGGGGGGGCACCTTAACTATGGCTACACCTTC. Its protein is CASTEGGHLNYGYTF. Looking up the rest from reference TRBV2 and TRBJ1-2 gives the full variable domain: EPEVTQTPSHQVTQMGQEVILRCVPISNHLYFYWYRQILGQKVEFLVSFYNNEISEKSEIFDDQFSVERPDGSNFTLKIRSTKLEDSAMYFCASTEGGHLNYGYTFGSGTRLTVV.

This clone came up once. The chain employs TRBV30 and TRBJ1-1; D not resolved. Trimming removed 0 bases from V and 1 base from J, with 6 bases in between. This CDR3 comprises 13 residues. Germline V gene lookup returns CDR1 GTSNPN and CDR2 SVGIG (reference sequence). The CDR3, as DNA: TGTGCCTGGAGTGTAACAGAGAACACTGAAGCTTTCTTT. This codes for CAWSVTENTEAFF.

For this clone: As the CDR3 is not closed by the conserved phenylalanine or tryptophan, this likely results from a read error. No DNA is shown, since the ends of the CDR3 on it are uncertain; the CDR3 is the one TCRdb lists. CDR3 sequence: CASSPVNEAPFL. The rearrangement uses TRBV18 and TRBJ1-2. Germline V gene data show CDR1 as KGHSH and CDR2 as LQKENI. A total of 12 residues make up the CDR3, ends included.

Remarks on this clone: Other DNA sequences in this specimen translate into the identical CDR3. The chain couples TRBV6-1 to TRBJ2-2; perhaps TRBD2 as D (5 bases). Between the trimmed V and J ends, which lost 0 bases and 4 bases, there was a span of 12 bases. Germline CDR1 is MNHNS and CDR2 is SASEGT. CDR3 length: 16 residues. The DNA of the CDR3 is TGTGCCAGCAGTGAAGCGAGTCGGGGAAGCACCGGGGAGCTGTTTTTT. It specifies CASSEASRGSTGELFF.

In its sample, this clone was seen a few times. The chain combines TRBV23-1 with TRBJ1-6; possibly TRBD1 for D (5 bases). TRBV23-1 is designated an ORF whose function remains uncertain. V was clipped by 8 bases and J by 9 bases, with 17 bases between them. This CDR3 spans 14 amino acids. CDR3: CASHAGGSGSPLHF. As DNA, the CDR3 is TGCGCCAGCCATGCGGGGGGGAGTGGTTCACCCCTCCACTTT.

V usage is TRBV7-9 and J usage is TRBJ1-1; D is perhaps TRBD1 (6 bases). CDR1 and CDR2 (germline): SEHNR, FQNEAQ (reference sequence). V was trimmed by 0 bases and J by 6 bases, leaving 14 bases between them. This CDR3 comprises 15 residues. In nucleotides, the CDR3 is TGTGCCAGCAGCTTAGCGCTGGGGGCTCGGGCTGAAGCTTTCTTT. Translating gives CASSLALGARAEAFF. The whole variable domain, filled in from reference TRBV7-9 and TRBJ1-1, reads DTGVSQNPRHKITKRGQNVTFRCDPISEHNRLYWYRQTLGQGPEFLTYFQNEAQLEKSRLLSDRFSAERPKGSFSTLEIQRTEQGDSAMYLCASSLALGARAEAFFGQGTRLTVV.

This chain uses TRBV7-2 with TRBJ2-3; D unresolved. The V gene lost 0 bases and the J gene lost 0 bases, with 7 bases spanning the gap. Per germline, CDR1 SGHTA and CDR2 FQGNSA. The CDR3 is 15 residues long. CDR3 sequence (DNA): TGTGCCAGCAGCTTAGCTTCCGGGAGCACAGATACGCAGTATTTT. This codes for CASSLASGSTDTQYF.

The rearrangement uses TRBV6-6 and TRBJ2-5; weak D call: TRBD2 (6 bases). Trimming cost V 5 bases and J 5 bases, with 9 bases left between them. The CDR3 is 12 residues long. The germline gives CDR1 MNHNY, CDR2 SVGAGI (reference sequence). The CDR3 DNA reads TGTGCCAGCAGTACGGGGGTGGAGACCCAGTACTTC. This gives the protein CASSTGVETQYF.

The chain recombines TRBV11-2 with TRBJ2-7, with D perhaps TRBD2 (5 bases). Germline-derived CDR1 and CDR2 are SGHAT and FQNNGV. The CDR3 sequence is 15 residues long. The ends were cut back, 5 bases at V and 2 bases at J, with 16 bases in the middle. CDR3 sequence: CASSLAPGYTYEQYF. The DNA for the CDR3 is TGTGCCAGCAGCCTAGCCCCGGGTTACACCTACGAGCAGTACTTC. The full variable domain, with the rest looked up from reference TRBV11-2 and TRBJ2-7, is EAGVAQSPRYKIIEKRQSVAFWCNPISGHATLYWYQQILGQGPKLLIQFQNNGVVDDSQLPKDRFSAERLKGVDSTLKIQPAKLEDSAVYLCASSLAPGYTYEQYFGPGTRLTVT.

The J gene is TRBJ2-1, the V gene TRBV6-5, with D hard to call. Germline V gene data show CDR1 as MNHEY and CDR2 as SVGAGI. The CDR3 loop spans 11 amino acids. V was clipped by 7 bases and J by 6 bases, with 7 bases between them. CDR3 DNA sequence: TGTGCCAGCACTCAGGCCAATGAGCAGTTCTTC. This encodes CASTQANEQFF.

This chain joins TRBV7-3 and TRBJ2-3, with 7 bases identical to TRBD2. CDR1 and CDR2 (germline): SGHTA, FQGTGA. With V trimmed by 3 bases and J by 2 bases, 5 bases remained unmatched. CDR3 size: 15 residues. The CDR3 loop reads CASSLGLPPTDTQYF. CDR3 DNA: TGTGCCAGCAGCTTGGGACTACCACCCACAGATACGCAGTATTTT.

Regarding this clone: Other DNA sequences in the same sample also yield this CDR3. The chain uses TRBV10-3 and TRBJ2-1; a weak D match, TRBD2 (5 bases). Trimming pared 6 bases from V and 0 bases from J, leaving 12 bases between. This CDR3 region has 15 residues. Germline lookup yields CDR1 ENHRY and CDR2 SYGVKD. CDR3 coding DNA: TGTGCCATCAGGACGAGTGGGAGCTCCTACAATGAGCAGTTCTTC. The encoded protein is CAIRTSGSSYNEQFF.